This T cell receptor beta chain was identified during a study of shared clonotypes between healthy human individuals. The study's findings and limits: As a rule, naive subsets had a larger estimated richness than memory subsets.

Only in-frame clones appear in the TCRdb table, and some are missing; sequencing was by immunoSEQ multiplex PCR. The table shows 550,000 to 850,000 clones, with around 72% occurring only once. A note on this clone: Its antigen remains unidentified.

From CD4+ cells came CD45RA+ naive and CD45RA-negative memory subsets. The germline CDR1 and CDR2 sequences are SQVTM and ANQGSEA. CDR3 length equals 13 residues. Trimming removed 0 bases from V and 9 bases from J, with 12 bases in between. V is TRBV29-1 and J is TRBJ2-1; D unresolved. The sample consisted of memory CD4+ T cells sorted from blood. Subset described: CD45RA-negative fraction. The clonotype originates from a woman under 40 in good health. The CDR3 is CSVEEGWAGEQFF. DNA for the CDR3: TGCAGCGTTGAAGAGGGCTGGGCCGGTGAGCAGTTCTTC.